These 24 T cell receptor beta chains originate from one sample sequenced in a study of CD8+CD57+ T cells in acquired aplastic anemia. It was genomic DNA that served as the template for profiling TCR beta VDJ and CDR3. From the reads, TCRdb called clonotypes with MiXCR, one entry per CDR3 protein. In the table there are 80,000 or so distinct CDR3 sequences, about half of which are singletons. Sequencing used sorted CD4+, CD8+, or CD8+CD57+ T cells (not recorded which) from PBMCs. All receptors derive from a human donor in good health, serving as a control.

This clonotype was seen repeatedly, ten times or more. This chain connects TRBV7-9 to TRBJ2-7; D may be TRBD2 (6 bases). The ends were cut back, 5 bases at V and 4 bases at J, with 15 bases in the middle. Per germline, CDR1 SEHNR and CDR2 FQNEAQ (reference sequence). CDR3 length: 14 amino acids. The CDR3 nucleotides are TGTGCCAGCAGCCCCCCGGCAGGAGGGTACGAGCAGTACTTC. This gives the protein CASSPPAGGYEQYF.

This chain links TRBV5-4 with TRBJ2-7; either TRBD1 or TRBD2 may fit D (5 bases each). The V gene lost 1 base and the J gene lost 2 bases, with 13 bases spanning the gap. Germline V gene data show CDR1 as SGHNT and CDR2 as YYREEE (reference sequence). The CDR3 length is 15 residues. CDR3 nucleotide sequence: TGTGCCAGCAGCTTGACGACGGGGACGACCTACGAGCAGTACTTC. Translating it yields CASSLTTGTTYEQYF.

V is TRBV7-8 and J is TRBJ1-1; D might be TRBD1 (5 bases). CDR1 SGHVS and CDR2 FQNEAQ come from the germline V gene. The CDR3 consists of 12 residues. Trimming pared 5 bases from V and 7 bases from J, leaving 11 bases between. The CDR3 is CASSPFDSEAFF. CDR3 bases: TGTGCCAGCAGCCCTTTTGACAGTGAAGCTTTCTTT. The full variable domain, in which reference TRBV7-8 and TRBJ1-1 provide the parts outside the CDR3, is GAGVSQSPRYKVAKRGQDVALRCDPISGHVSLFWYQQALGQGPEFLTYFQNEAQLDKSGLPSDRFFAERPEGSVSTLKIQRTQQEDSAVYLCASSPFDSEAFFGQGTRLTVV.

A note on this clonotype: Just one base apart from a much larger clone, this may be a read error. The rearrangement uses TRBV6-5 and TRBJ1-1; D remains ambiguous. In germline, CDR1 is MNHEY, CDR2 SVGAGI. This CDR3 spans 12 amino acids. The ends were cut back, 6 bases at V and 3 bases at J, with 8 bases in the middle. This CDR3 is CASRLDDTEAFF. CDR3 DNA sequence: TGTGCCAGCAGACTCGACGACACTGAAGCTTTCTTT.

About this clonotype itself: An end of the junction differs from the germline gene, which may be a read error. The chain couples TRBV9 to TRBJ2-1, with 15 bases aligning to TRBD2. CDR3 length: 16 residues. Looked up from germline, CDR1 is SGDLS and CDR2 is YYNGEE. CDR3 region: CASSAWTSGGANERFF. CDR3 DNA sequence: TGTGCCAGCAGCGCGTGGACTAGCGGGGGGGCCAATGAGCGGTTCTTC.

This chain connects TRBV7-9 to TRBJ2-7; D gene uncertain. The CDR3 is made up of 13 amino acids. Germline V gene lookup returns CDR1 SEHNR and CDR2 FQNEAQ (reference sequence). Trimming left V 8 bases short and J 2 bases short, with 13 bases between. The CDR3 region has the DNA TGTGCCAGCCGACCGGACGGCACCTACGAGCAGTACTTC. It codes for CASRPDGTYEQYF.

The V call is TRBV19, the J call TRBJ1-1; D remains ambiguous. From germline, CDR1 is LNHDA and CDR2 SQIVND (reference sequence). The CDR3 loop spans 13 amino acids. V lost 7 bases to trimming and J lost 0 bases, with 9 bases between them. The CDR3, as DNA: TGTGCCAGTAAGAGGAGTATGAACACTGAAGCTTTCTTT. Amino acids: CASKRSMNTEAFF.

This clonotype was seen only a few times. The V gene is TRBV25-1, the J gene TRBJ2-1, with 10 bases aligning to TRBD2. Per the germline V gene, CDR1 is MGHDK and CDR2 is SYGVNS. This CDR3 contains 18 residues. V gave up 4 bases and J gave up 8 bases; unmatched junction bases: 17. The CDR3 DNA reads as TGTGCCAGCAGTGCCCTAGCGGGAGTGTGGGGGGTTAGGCATGAGCAGTTCTTC. Protein product: CASSALAGVWGVRHEQFF.

This clonotype was observed a few times. V and J are TRBV27 and TRBJ1-5; D is unclear. Germline-derived CDR1 and CDR2 are MNHEY and SMNVEV (reference sequence). With 5 bases removed from V and 9 bases from J, the gap between germline ends came to 14 bases. The CDR3 is 13 amino acids. The CDR3 coding sequence is TGTGCCAGCAGTAACACGACAATCACGCCCCAGCATTTT. It is translated as CASSNTTITPQHF.

This chain joins TRBV7-9 and TRBJ2-5, with a weak D call TRBD2 (5 bases). Germline assignment: CDR1 SEHNR and CDR2 FQNEAQ (reference sequence). This CDR3 has 16 residues. V was pared by 4 bases and J by 9 bases, with 24 bases between. The CDR3 spells CASSCVGDPGVSSQYF. CDR3 in DNA: TGTGCCAGCAGCTGCGTGGGAGACCCAGGAGTTTCCTCCCAGTACTTC.

This clonotype was seen only once. The chain carries TRBV7-8 and TRBJ2-1; D possibly corresponds to TRBD2 (5 bases). CDR3 length: 14 amino acids. Germline lookup yields CDR1 SGHVS and CDR2 FQNEAQ. The CDR3 DNA sequence: TGTGCTAGGGCGGAGGTTACTTCCTACAATGAGCAGTTCTTC. This encodes CARAEVTSYNEQFF.

This clonotype was recorded at least ten times. The chain has TRBV9 and TRBJ2-1; 10 nucleotides align to TRBD1. This CDR3 is built from 16 residues. Germline V lookup: CDR1 SGDLS, CDR2 YYNGEE. V trimming: 0 bases; J trimming: 8 bases; junction bases outside the gene matches: 8. The CDR3 loop reads CASSVDGTGDVDEQFF. CDR3 sequence (DNA): TGTGCCAGCAGCGTAGACGGGACAGGGGATGTAGATGAGCAGTTCTTC.

This clonotype was counted at least ten times. This chain links TRBV7-2 with TRBJ2-5; D tentatively fits TRBD1 or TRBD2 (5 bases each). The germline V and J ends were trimmed by 3 bases and 5 bases, with 16 bases remaining between them. CDR3 size: 15 residues. CDR1 and CDR2 from the germline V gene are SGHTA and FQGNSA. In nucleotides, the CDR3 is TGTGCCAGCAGCTTCCGCCGGGAAGGGGACGAGACCCAGTACTTC. It yields the protein CASSFRREGDETQYF.

The J gene is TRBJ1-2, the V gene TRBV7-6; TRBD1 agrees at 7 bases. The germline V gene encodes CDR1 SGHVS and CDR2 FNYEAQ. The CDR3 consists of 18 residues. Unmatched junction bases numbered 13, after V lost 0 bases and J lost 3 bases. CDR3 loop: CASSLAQSRTGVYYGYTF. For the CDR3, the DNA is TGTGCCAGCAGCTTAGCGCAGAGTCGGACAGGTGTATACTATGGCTACACCTTC.

This rearrangement joins TRBV12-3 or TRBV12-4 to TRBJ1-3, with a weak D call TRBD1 (6 bases). This CDR3 is 13 amino acids long. V lost 6 bases and J 3 bases, leaving 9 bases between the germline ends. CDR3 loop: CASSRGNGNTIYF. The CDR3, as DNA: TGTGCCAGCAGCAGGGGAAATGGAAACACCATATATTTT.

This clonotype was recorded at least ten times. The V call is TRBV7-9, the J call TRBJ2-5; perhaps TRBD1 as D (6 bases). This CDR3 spans 13 amino acids. V shed 4 bases and J shed 6 bases, with 12 bases lying between them. Germline V lookup: CDR1 SEHNR, CDR2 FQNEAQ (reference sequence). DNA for the CDR3: TGTGCCAGCAGCTCCCAGGGGACGCAGACCCAGTACTTC. This gives the protein CASSSQGTQTQYF.

This clonotype has at least ten counts. The chain employs TRBV9 and TRBJ2-3; D is undetermined. Germline CDR1 SGDLS, CDR2 YYNGEE. V was shortened by 2 bases and J by 1 base, with 2 bases between the two germline ends. The CDR3 runs 12 residues. CDR3 DNA: TGTGCCAGCAGCGTTGGCACAGATACGCAGTATTTT. Its translation is CASSVGTDTQYF.

This clonotype was seen ten or more times. This sequence joins TRBV2 and TRBJ2-1, with D maybe TRBD1 (6 bases). The CDR3 is 15 amino acids. From germline, CDR1 is SNHLY and CDR2 FYNNEI. V lost 3 bases and J lost 9, with 18 bases in between. CDR3 sequence (DNA): TGTGCCAGCAGTGAGAGTTCGTCAGGGGCCGGTGAGCAGTTCTTC. Protein: CASSESSSGAGEQFF. The full variable domain, with the rest looked up from reference TRBV2 and TRBJ2-1, is EPEVTQTPSHQVTQMGQEVILRCVPISNHLYFYWYRQILGQKVEFLVSFYNNEISEKSEIFDDQFSVERPDGSNFTLKIRSTKLEDSAMYFCASSESSSGAGEQFFGPGTRLTVL.

This clonotype was counted only a few times. This sequence joins TRBV15 and TRBJ1-5; tentatively, D is TRBD1 (5 bases). Trimming took 5 bases from V and 5 from J, leaving 16 bases between them. Germline CDR1 is LNHNV and CDR2 is YYDKDF (reference sequence). This CDR3 is built from 15 residues. CDR3 DNA: TGTGCCACCAGCGAAGGACTAAGGGGCGATCAGCCCCAGCATTTT. Its translation: CATSEGLRGDQPQHF.

The rearrangement links TRBV25-1 to TRBJ2-3; 10 bases agree with TRBD2. There are 15 residues in the CDR3. The V and J ends lost 4 bases and 6 bases, in that order; junction bases with no gene match: 7. Germline CDR1 is MGHDK and CDR2 is SYGVNS. Here the CDR3 DNA reads TGTGCCAGCAGTGCCCTAGCGGGGGCATGGGATACGCAGTATTTT. This codes for CASSALAGAWDTQYF.

With regard to this clonotype: At one of its ends the junction is not consistent with the germline gene, which may arise from a read error. The gene calls are TRBV7-2 and TRBJ2-3; D is ambiguous. The germline V gene encodes CDR1 SGHTA and CDR2 FQGNSA. CDR3 length: 13 amino acids. The CDR3 DNA is TGCGCCAGCAGCCAAAGGGGCACAGATACGCAGTATTTT. This translates into CASSQRGTDTQYF.

V is TRBV7-2 and J is TRBJ1-2; D perhaps matches TRBD1 (5 bases). Trimming took off 1 base at V and 4 bases at J, with 10 bases between the two ends. CDR3 length: 14 amino acids. From germline, CDR1 is SGHTA and CDR2 FQGNSA. This chain's CDR3 is CASSLDRTLYGYTF. CDR3 sequence (DNA): TGTGCCAGCAGCTTAGACAGGACCCTCTATGGCTACACCTTC.

The sample holds a few counts of this clonotype. A much more abundant neighbour one base away suggests this may be a read error. The chain combines TRBV5-4 with TRBJ2-7; D is perhaps TRBD1 (6 bases). CDR3 length equals 14 residues. Germline V lookup: CDR1 SGHNT, CDR2 YYREEE (reference sequence). The CDR3, as DNA: TGTTCCAGCAGCACCGGAGGACAGATATACGAGCAGTACTTC. Protein product: CSSSTGGQIYEQYF.

This clonotype was observed many times. This sequence joins TRBV2 and TRBJ1-1; weak D call: TRBD1 (5 bases). Trimming removed 3 bases at V and 4 bases at J, with 9 bases between. Germline CDR1 and CDR2: SNHLY and FYNNEI. CDR3 length equals 13 residues. The CDR3 region has the DNA TGTGCCAGCAGTGAGGTAGGGACCACTGAAGCTTTCTTT. Protein product: CASSEVGTTEAFF.